These T cell receptor beta chains were read from a single sample in a study of PD-1 blockade in classical Hodgkin lymphoma. Libraries were prepared by immunoSEQ multiplex PCR; TCRdb keeps only in-frame clonotypes and omits some of them. This sample has some 38,000 clones, with 76% found just once. The specimen was peripheral blood mononuclear cells (PBMCs), collected before the second cycle of nivolumab. These receptors all come from a human donor with classical Hodgkin lymphoma. Each CDR3 is given without its conserved first and last residue. Each record gives: clone size, D gene, V gene, J gene, CDR3 protein. D genes are given only for firm matches. Clone size is given for some rows only: seen once, a few or many times, or a class if the clone is expanded.

NA	NA	TRBV5-6	TRBJ2-7	ASSLGRQRAYEQY
NA	NA	TRBV5-1	TRBJ1-3	ASSLTAALSGNTIY
NA	NA	TRBV7-9	TRBJ2-4	ASSLGAGTTKNIQY
NA	NA	TRBV5-6	TRBJ2-7	ASSLTSVPHEQY
NA	NA	TRBV27	TRBJ2-5	ATSPRRAETQY
NA	NA	TRBV19	TRBJ1-6	ASSIDGGSPLH
NA	NA	TRBV7-8	TRBJ2-3	ASSPGLSTDTQY
NA	NA	TRBV21-1	TRBJ1-2	ASSKVVGGNYGYT
NA	TRBD2	TRBV7-2	TRBJ2-2	ASRRLATGELF
NA	NA	TRBV9	TRBJ1-5	ASSVDSDQPQH
few	NA	TRBV27	TRBJ1-6	ASSLLQRNSPLH
NA	NA	TRBV7-9	TRBJ2-2	ASSLALGEDTGELF
many	NA	TRBV6-5	TRBJ1-5	ASSSPGEPQH
NA	NA	TRBV5-6	TRBJ1-1	ASSFDRNTEAF
NA	TRBD2	TRBV7-2	TRBJ2-2	ASSSGTSTWVLF
NA	TRBD2	TRBV2	TRBJ2-3	ASSSGGASTDTQY
NA	NA	TRBV4-3	TRBJ2-1	ASSQVRPEGMDNEQF
NA	NA	TRBV5-1	TRBJ2-5	ASSLGGGQETQY
NA	NA	TRBV4-2	TRBJ1-3	ASSQEGPRAGGNTIY
NA	TRBD1	TRBV5-4	TRBJ2-7	ASRPGQGINGQDEQY
NA	TRBD1	TRBV7-2	TRBJ1-4	ASSRRQGYNEKLF
NA	TRBD1	TRBV10-3	TRBJ1-1	AIGRDREFTEAF
NA	NA	TRBV27	TRBJ2-3	AVFGGEDTDTQY
NA	TRBD2	TRBV5-6	TRBJ2-2	ASSFPTRGVTGELF
once	NA	TRBV19	TRBJ1-1	ASSLTGGEAF
NA	TRBD2	TRBV18	TRBJ2-3	ASSPLAGPQVTQY
NA	NA	TRBV12-5	TRBJ2-2	ASGGGDGGELF
few	NA	TRBV10-3	TRBJ1-2	AISQGSNYGYT
NA	NA	TRBV4-1	TRBJ2-2	ASSQGFGGNTGELF
NA	TRBD1	TRBV7-2	TRBJ1-2	ASSLGGTERDGYT
once	NA	TRBV4-3	TRBJ1-2	ASSQGSRGYT
few	NA	TRBV10-3	TRBJ2-4	AISAGAGGAGNIQY
few	TRBD1	TRBV2	TRBJ1-6	ASKRTGGESPLH
NA	TRBD1	TRBV6-5	TRBJ2-7	ASRPPGQPREQY
NA	NA	TRBV5-1	TRBJ1-1	ASSLVSLTSEAF
NA	NA	TRBV19	TRBJ1-5	ASSIWGKNQPQH
few	NA	TRBV5-5	TRBJ1-1	ASSLSGRNTEAF